These 15 T cell receptor beta chains originate from one sample sequenced in a study of shared clonotypes between healthy human individuals. Assay used: immunoSEQ multiplex PCR; TCRdb lists only in-frame clones, some missing. The sample consists of about 660,000 clones, 74% of them appearing once. The sequencing input was memory CD4+ T cells sorted from blood. Subset given: CD45RA-negative fraction. All receptors come from a woman aged 25 to 39 in good health.

This chain connects TRBV28 to TRBJ2-7; D ambiguous. Germline V lookup: CDR1 MDHEN, CDR2 SYDVKM. The CDR3 is 13 residues long. V was shortened by 5 bases and J by 3 bases, with 11 bases between the two germline ends. As DNA, the CDR3 is TGTGCCAGCAGTCCCCCTAACAACTACGAGCAGTACTTC. This codes for CASSPPNNYEQYF.

The genes are TRBV27 and TRBJ2-1, with 12 bases identical to TRBD2. The CDR3 sequence is 14 residues long. CDR1 MNHEY and CDR2 SMNVEV come from the germline V gene (reference sequence). After removal of 10 bases from V and 8 bases from J, the junction contained 9 bases not matched to a gene. CDR3 sequence: CATRTSGKFDEQFF. In DNA, the CDR3 is TGTGCCACTCGGACTAGCGGGAAATTCGATGAGCAGTTCTTC.

In its sample, this clone was seen a few times. The chain has TRBV6-1 and TRBJ1-3; no clear D. Germline V gives CDR1 MNHNS, CDR2 SASEGT. Trimming took 8 bases from V and 3 from J, leaving 14 bases between them. The CDR3 length is 14 residues. Here the CDR3 reads CASSTQFSGNTIYF. The CDR3 coding sequence is TGTGCCAGCTCGACGCAGTTCAGTGGAAACACCATATATTTT.

In this sample, this clone turned up once. J is TRBJ1-1 and V is TRBV6-6; 8 bases fit TRBD1. The CDR3 runs 16 residues. V gave up 2 bases and J gave up 7 bases; unmatched junction bases: 12. CDR1 is MNHNY, CDR2 SVGAGI, per germline (reference sequence). The CDR3 protein is CASSYGRTTGTGEAFF. CDR3 DNA sequence: TGTGCCAGCAGTTACGGTCGAACCACCGGGACAGGTGAAGCTTTCTTT.

This clone was detected only once. The chain links TRBV2 to TRBJ2-1; 11 bases agree with TRBD1. The germline V gene encodes CDR1 SNHLY and CDR2 FYNNEI. The CDR3 totals 15 residues. Trimming cost V 7 bases and J 2 bases; bases outside gene matches: 4. Here the CDR3 reads CASTRDRGAYNEQFF. CDR3 in DNA: TGTGCCAGCACCCGGGACAGGGGGGCCTACAATGAGCAGTTCTTC.

Concerning this clone: An end of the junction differs from the germline gene, which may be a read error. Here the CDR3 DNA reads TGTGCCAGCAGCTTGCAGACAGGCTATAGTTCACCCCTCCACTTT. Encoded protein: CASSLQTGYSSPLHF. The rearrangement links TRBV5-4 to TRBJ1-6; weak D call: TRBD1 (6 bases). The CDR3 has 15 amino acids. Per germline, CDR1 SGHNT and CDR2 YYREEE (reference sequence).

This clone was observed a few times. The identical CDR3 is also encoded by other nucleotide sequences in the sample. The V and J genes are TRBV7-2 and TRBJ1-5; possibly TRBD1 for D (6 bases). The germline gives CDR1 SGHTA, CDR2 FQGNSA. This CDR3 has 15 residues. Trimming took off 5 bases at V and 2 bases at J, with 13 bases between the two ends. The CDR3, as DNA: TGTGCCAGCAGCCCCAGGGGAAGGGGCAATCAGCCCCAGCATTTT. It encodes CASSPRGRGNQPQHF.

The chain recombines TRBV29-1 with TRBJ1-2, with 11 positions matching TRBD1. Per the germline V gene, CDR1 is SQVTM and CDR2 is ANQGSEA. Unmatched junction bases numbered 8, after V lost 6 bases and J lost 8 bases. This CDR3 is built from 13 residues. The CDR3 bases are TGCAGCGTGGGACAGGGGGAAAAAGGGGGCTACACCTTC. Its translation is CSVGQGEKGGYTF.

The CDR3 loop is CASSFILAGTTDTQYF. DNA of the CDR3: TGTGCCAGCAGCTTCATACTAGCGGGAACCACAGATACGCAGTATTTT. The rearrangement uses TRBV5-4 and TRBJ2-3; 10 bases align to TRBD2. V shed 2 bases, J shed 2 bases, and the junction held 5 bases outside the gene matches. Germline CDR1 and CDR2: SGHNT and YYREEE (reference sequence). The CDR3 extends over 16 amino acids.

The rearrangement joins TRBV28 to TRBJ1-4; D not certain. Per the germline V gene, CDR1 is MDHEN and CDR2 is SYDVKM. CDR3 length: 13 amino acids. V was shortened by 7 bases and J by 0 bases, with 6 bases between the two germline ends. CDR3 sequence: CASISATNEKLFF. DNA for the CDR3: TGTGCCAGCATATCAGCAACTAATGAAAAACTGTTTTTT.

The CDR3 here is CASSPQDGSSGNTIYF. Here the CDR3 DNA reads TGTGCCAGCTCACCACAGGACGGCAGCTCTGGAAACACCATATATTTT. The chain carries TRBV18 and TRBJ1-3; D is undetermined. The germline V and J ends were trimmed by 1 base and 0 bases, with 10 bases remaining between them. The V gene's germline CDR1 is KGHSH and CDR2 LQKENI. The CDR3 is made up of 16 amino acids. The full variable domain, with the rest looked up from reference TRBV18 and TRBJ1-3, is NAGVMQNPRHLVRRRGQEARLRCSPMKGHSHVYWYRQLPEEGLKFMVYLQKENIIDESGMPKERFSAEFPKEGPSILRIQQVVRGDSAAYFCASSPQDGSSGNTIYFGEGSWLTVV.

This chain connects TRBV27 to TRBJ2-3; D might be TRBD1 (6 bases). This CDR3 contains 15 residues. Trimming took off 5 bases at V and 1 base at J, with 13 bases between the two ends. Germline values: CDR1 MNHEY, CDR2 SMNVEV (reference sequence). Written as DNA, the CDR3 is TGTGCCAGCAGTCCCCTGACAGGTGGCACAGATACGCAGTATTTT. This translates into CASSPLTGGTDTQYF.

This clone was recorded a few times. J is TRBJ2-4 and V is TRBV7-6, with TRBD1 identical over 9 bases. The CDR3 has 13 residues. CDR1 SGHVS and CDR2 FNYEAQ come from the germline V gene. J gave up 10 bases and V 5 bases, and 6 bases lay outside the gene matches. The CDR3 coding sequence is TGTGCCAGCAGCCCCCAGGACAGGGGAATTCAGTACTTC. This gives the protein CASSPQDRGIQYF.

The chain uses TRBV5-1 and TRBJ2-3, with D hard to call. Trimming left V 1 base short and J 1 base short, with 10 bases between. The length of the CDR3 is 15 residues. The germline CDR1 and CDR2 sequences are SGHRS and YFSETQ. DNA of the CDR3: TGCGCCAGCAGCTTGTTAGGGCTGGGCACAGATACGCAGTATTTT. Translation: CASSLLGLGTDTQYF. The entire variable domain, with the rest obtained from reference TRBV5-1 and TRBJ2-3, is as follows: KAGVTQTPRYLIKTRGQQVTLSCSPISGHRSVSWYQQTPGQGLQFLFEYFSETQRNKGNFPGRFSGRQFSNSRSEMNVSTLELGDSALYLCASSLLGLGTDTQYFGPGTRLTVL.

CDR3 nucleotides: TGTGCCAGCTCCCTCCCCGGGACCAGGACTGAAGCTTTCTTT. Amino acids: CASSLPGTRTEAFF. The rearrangement links TRBV18 to TRBJ1-1; possibly TRBD1 for D (5 bases). Trimming shortened V by 6 bases and J by 5 bases, and 16 bases separated the two germline ends. CDR3 length equals 14 residues. Germline V gene data show CDR1 as KGHSH and CDR2 as LQKENI.